The rows below give T cell receptor beta chains drawn from one sample of a study of spatial heterogeneity in lung cancer. TCRdb re-called the 5' RACE reads through MiXCR, storing one row per CDR3 protein. The sample shows approximately 100,000 distinct CDR3 sequences, 15% to 20% of them seen only once. The starting material was PBMCs, obtained at follow-up. Receptors were obtained from a male donor with early-stage non-small cell lung cancer. CDR3s include the opening cysteine and the closing phenylalanine or tryptophan. The D gene is left open where the match is weak. Clone size appears in some rows only: once, few, many, or a class for an expanded clone.

CSAIQGQDQETQYF	TGCAGTGCCATACAGGGCCAGGACCAAGAGACCCAGTACTTC	TRBJ2-5	many	TRBV20-1	14	-
CSSGDEIYNEQFF	TGCAGCAGCGGGGATGAGATATACAATGAGCAGTTCTTC	TRBJ2-1	many	TRBV29-1	13	TRBD2
CASSAITGNTEAFF	TGTGCCAGCTCCGCTATAACAGGGAACACTGAAGCTTTCTTT	TRBJ1-1	-	TRBV11-2	14	-
CASSFGTGVGGYTF	TGTGCCAGCAGTTTCGGTACAGGGGTTGGTGGCTACACCTTC	TRBJ1-2	few	TRBV12-3/TRBV12-4	14	TRBD1
CASSVGINQPQHF	TGTGCCAGCAGCGTAGGTATTAATCAGCCCCAGCATTTT	TRBJ1-5	-	TRBV9	13	-
CASRTGLYGYTF	TGTGCCAGCAGAACAGGACTCTATGGCTACACCTTC	TRBJ1-2	-	TRBV27	12	-
CASSEASGSGYGYTF	TGTGCCAGCAGTGAAGCTTCGGGGAGTGGCTATGGCTACACCTTC	TRBJ1-2	few	TRBV6-1	15	-
CASSPLSGGGAGELFF	TGCGCCAGCAGCCCCCTAAGCGGGGGAGGGGCCGGGGAGCTGTTTTTT	TRBJ2-2	-	TRBV5-1	16	TRBD2
CASSYQYTGELFF	TGTGCCAGCAGCTACCAATACACCGGGGAGCTGTTTTTT	TRBJ2-2	once	TRBV7-3	13	-
CSGTRTENTEAFF	TGCAGCGGCACCCGGACCGAGAACACTGAAGCTTTCTTT	TRBJ1-1	-	TRBV29-1	13	-
CSARATSGNSYNEQFF	TGCAGTGCTAGAGCGACTAGCGGGAACTCCTACAATGAGCAGTTCTTC	TRBJ2-1	few	TRBV20-1	16	TRBD2
CASSLQVANEKLFF	TGTGCCAGCAGTCTACAGGTTGCAAATGAAAAACTGTTTTTT	TRBJ1-4	-	TRBV6-5	14	-
CASSIAWPSGANVLTF	TGCGCCAGCAGCATCGCTTGGCCCTCTGGGGCCAACGTCCTGACTTTC	TRBJ2-6	many	TRBV5-1	16	-
CASSTSRGQEAFF	TGTGCCAGCAGTACAAGCAGGGGGCAGGAAGCTTTCTTT	TRBJ1-1	-	TRBV2	13	TRBD1
CASSYEGSQPQHF	TGTGCCAGCAGTTACGAGGGGTCTCAGCCCCAGCATTTT	TRBJ1-5	few	TRBV6-6	13	-
CASSRLAPGAEAFF	TGTGCCAGCAGCCGACTCGCGCCAGGAGCTGAAGCTTTCTTT	TRBJ1-1	many	TRBV7-9	14	-
CSAIQGQQFF	TGCAGTGCTATACAAGGACAGCAGTTCTTC	TRBJ2-1	few	TRBV20-1	10	-
CATSDGVLAGGETDTQYF	TGTGCCACCAGTGATGGGGTACTAGCGGGAGGTGAAACAGATACGCAGTATTTT	TRBJ2-3	-	TRBV24-1	18	TRBD2
CSVEEGVAGELFF	TGCAGCGTGGAAGAGGGGGTCGCCGGGGAGCTGTTTTTT	TRBJ2-2	-	TRBV29-1	13	-
CASSMGAQAGYEQYF	TGTGCCAGCAGTATGGGGGCCCAGGCGGGCTACGAGCAGTACTTC	TRBJ2-7	few	TRBV6-1	15	-
CASKPSGGGEQFF	TGTGCCAGCAAACCGTCCGGGGGAGGTGAGCAGTTCTTC	TRBJ2-1	-	TRBV12-3/TRBV12-4	13	-
CASSEDPGHGYTF	TGTGCCAGCAGTGAGGATCCCGGGCATGGCTACACCTTC	TRBJ1-2	-	TRBV2	13	-
CASSFAHNEQFF	TGCGCCAGCAGCTTTGCCCACAATGAGCAGTTCTTC	TRBJ2-1	few	TRBV5-1	12	-
CAISEPGDPKDGNTIYF	TGTGCCATCAGTGAGCCGGGGGACCCCAAGGATGGAAACACCATATATTTT	TRBJ1-3	once	TRBV10-3	17	-
CASSRQNTGELFF	TGTGCCAGCAGTCGACAGAACACCGGGGAGCTGTTTTTT	TRBJ2-2	many	TRBV6-5	13	-
CASSQMTGRNIQYF	TGTGCCAGCAGCCAAATGACAGGGAGAAACATTCAGTACTTC	TRBJ2-4	-	TRBV14	14	TRBD1
CASSQDTGSNEQFF	TGTGCCAGCAGCCAAGATACAGGTAGCAATGAGCAGTTCTTC	TRBJ2-1	few	TRBV3-1	14	-
CASIGGRNSPLHF	TGTGCCAGCATAGGGGGGCGGAATTCACCCCTCCACTTT	TRBJ1-6	few	TRBV25-1	13	-
CASSLPSQETQYF	TGCGCCAGCAGCTTGCCTTCCCAAGAGACCCAGTACTTC	TRBJ2-5	-	TRBV5-1	13	-
CAISEKLTEGGGYNEQFF	TGTGCCATCAGTGAGAAATTGACGGAGGGAGGGGGTTACAATGAGCAGTTCTTC	TRBJ2-1	-	TRBV10-3	18	-
CASSYSDSGANVLTF	TGTGCCAGCAGTTACTCGGACTCTGGGGCCAACGTCCTGACTTTC	TRBJ2-6	-	TRBV6-2/TRBV6-3	15	-
CASSNGPGNWQFF	TGTGCCAGCAGCAACGGGCCGGGTAACTGGCAGTTCTTC	TRBJ2-1	few	TRBV3-1	13	-